These 22 T cell receptor beta chains originate from one sample sequenced in a study of shared clonotypes between healthy human individuals. Method: immunoSEQ multiplex PCR; TCRdb's copy keeps in-frame clones and lacks some. The data hold about 2.3 million clones, with around 90% observed a single time. Specimen: naive CD4+ T cells from PBMCs. Subset specified: CD45RA+ positively selected. The receptors shown here come from a man younger than 35 in good health. Some clones in this sample may be carry-over from other donors' samples.

V usage is TRBV7-3 and J usage is TRBJ1-1; 7 nucleotides align to TRBD1. CDR1 and CDR2 (germline): SGHTA, FQGTGA. The ends lost 2 bases at V and 2 bases at J; junction bases unmatched: 2. The CDR3 totals 14 residues. CDR3 in amino acids: CASSLGTANTEAFF. CDR3 DNA sequence: TGTGCCAGCAGCTTAGGGACAGCTAACACTGAAGCTTTCTTT.

The V gene is TRBV15, the J gene TRBJ1-2; D remains ambiguous. CDR3 length: 15 amino acids. Per the germline V gene, CDR1 is LNHNV and CDR2 is YYDKDF (reference sequence). V lost 2 bases and J lost 7, with 17 bases in between. The CDR3 DNA reads TGTGCCACCAGCAGATTGACCACAGACCCCTTTGGCTACACCTTC. Its translation: CATSRLTTDPFGYTF.

This clone has only one observation. The J gene is TRBJ1-1, the V gene TRBV5-1; D may be TRBD1 (6 bases). V was cut by 0 bases and J by 4 bases, with 13 bases left in between. The CDR3 sequence is 15 residues long. Looked up from germline, CDR1 is SGHRS and CDR2 is YFSETQ. The CDR3 sequence: CASSLAPGAGTEAFF. The CDR3 coding sequence is TGCGCCAGCAGCTTGGCCCCAGGGGCAGGCACTGAAGCTTTCTTT. The full variable domain, with the rest looked up from reference TRBV5-1 and TRBJ1-1, is KAGVTQTPRYLIKTRGQQVTLSCSPISGHRSVSWYQQTPGQGLQFLFEYFSETQRNKGNFPGRFSGRQFSNSRSEMNVSTLELGDSALYLCASSLAPGAGTEAFFGQGTRLTVV.

This clone came up once. The chain's CDR3 is CASSPAGTEYEQYF. In DNA form, the CDR3 reads TGTGCCAGCTCACCCGCCGGGACAGAGTACGAGCAGTACTTC. The chain carries TRBV18 and TRBJ2-7; 7 nucleotides agree with TRBD1. Losses at the gene ends were 3 bases for V and 4 bases for J; bases not matched to a gene: 6. CDR3 length: 14 amino acids. CDR1 is KGHSH and CDR2 is LQKENI in the germline V gene.

For the CDR3, the DNA is TGCAGCGCAGGGCGACGGGACTCCTACGAGCAGTACTTC. This gives the protein CSAGRRDSYEQYF. The chain uses TRBV29-1 and TRBJ2-7, with D perhaps given as TRBD1 or TRBD2 (5 bases each). Trimming cost V 7 bases and J 0 bases, with 13 bases left between them. This CDR3 region has 13 residues. The germline V gene has CDR1 SQVTM and CDR2 ANQGSEA.

V and J are TRBV6-1 and TRBJ1-5; D is ambiguous. Between the trimmed V and J ends, which lost 4 bases and 4 bases, there was a span of 8 bases. This CDR3 is built from 13 residues. CDR1 is MNHNS and CDR2 is SASEGT in the germline V gene. For the CDR3, the DNA is TGTGCCAGCAGTGCAGAAAGTAATCAGCCCCAGCATTTT. This gives the protein CASSAESNQPQHF.

The genes are TRBV10-1 and TRBJ1-1; D gene ambiguous. The V and J ends lost 11 bases and 3 bases respectively, with 13 bases between them. The CDR3 totals 12 residues. Germline CDR1 WNHNN, CDR2 SYGVQD (reference sequence). CDR3 protein: CAGQPGDTEAFF. The CDR3 DNA reads as TGCGCCGGCCAGCCTGGGGACACTGAAGCTTTCTTT.

This chain joins TRBV7-9 and TRBJ1-2; 8 positions agree with TRBD1. Germline loops: CDR1 SEHNR, CDR2 FQNEAQ (reference sequence). The junction had 6 bases not matched to a gene; V was cut back by 1 base and J by 2 bases. The CDR3 runs to 16 residues. The CDR3 is CASSLVDRGVNYGYTF. The CDR3 nucleotides read TGTGCCAGCAGCTTAGTTGACAGGGGAGTCAACTATGGCTACACCTTC.

V gene TRBV28 combines with J gene TRBJ1-1, with a tentative D call TRBD1 (6 bases). The CDR3 has 17 residues. The V gene's germline CDR1 is MDHEN and CDR2 SYDVKM. V was cut by 3 bases and J by 1 base, with 18 bases left in between. The CDR3 protein is CASSFGRLTGTNTEAFF. The CDR3 DNA is TGTGCCAGCAGTTTCGGACGCTTGACAGGAACGAACACTGAAGCTTTCTTT.

The rearrangement links TRBV7-9 to TRBJ1-1; D uncertain. From germline, CDR1 is SEHNR and CDR2 FQNEAQ (reference sequence). The germline V and J ends were trimmed by 2 bases and 2 bases, with 12 bases remaining between them. The CDR3 runs 15 residues. CDR3 region: CASSLHLDLNTEAFF. CDR3 DNA: TGTGCCAGCAGCTTACATCTGGACTTAAACACTGAAGCTTTCTTT.

This clone was found once. The chain has TRBV7-9 and TRBJ2-1, with D perhaps TRBD1 or TRBD2 (5 bases each). CDR3 length: 16 amino acids. V was trimmed by 5 bases and J by 2 bases, leaving 16 bases between them. The germline gives CDR1 SEHNR, CDR2 FQNEAQ (reference sequence). CDR3 in amino acids: CASSRSKGSPYNEQFF. The CDR3 bases are TGTGCCAGCAGCCGAAGCAAGGGGAGTCCCTACAATGAGCAGTTCTTC.

V and J are TRBV6-5 and TRBJ2-5, with 9 bases matching TRBD2. The V gene end was trimmed by 2 bases and the J gene end by 5 bases; junction bases not matched to a gene: 6. Germline CDR1 MNHEY, CDR2 SVGAGI. This CDR3 comprises 15 residues. The CDR3 nucleotides read TGTGCCAGCAGTTACCCGTTAGCGGGAGCGGAGACCCAGTACTTC. Its translation: CASSYPLAGAETQYF.

The chain uses TRBV6-4 and TRBJ2-5; TRBD1 agrees at 7 bases. CDR1 and CDR2 from the germline V gene are MRHNA and SNTAGT. The CDR3 extends over 18 amino acids. V lost 7 bases to trimming and J lost 4 bases; unmatched junction nucleotides: 21. DNA for the CDR3: TGTGCCAGCATATCCCTCCAGAGTTTGACAGGGTGGTCAGAGACCCAGTACTTC. Translation gives CASISLQSLTGWSETQYF.

The chain combines TRBV2 with TRBJ2-3; tentative D call: TRBD1 (6 bases). From germline, CDR1 is SNHLY and CDR2 FYNNEI. The CDR3 totals 15 residues. V lost 5 bases to trimming and J lost 1 base, with 13 bases between them. This CDR3 is CASSLEQGGTDTQYF. CDR3 nucleotide sequence: TGTGCCAGCAGTTTAGAACAGGGAGGCACAGATACGCAGTATTTT.

The sample holds a few counts of this clone. The V call is TRBV30, the J call TRBJ1-5; D call uncertain. V gave up 0 bases and J gave up 0 bases, with 9 bases separating them. The V gene's germline CDR1 is GTSNPN and CDR2 SVGIG (reference sequence). The length of the CDR3 is 15 residues. CDR3 sequence: CAWSVRGYSNQPQHF. CDR3 coding DNA: TGTGCCTGGAGTGTCCGGGGATATAGCAATCAGCCCCAGCATTTT.

The chain couples TRBV5-1 to TRBJ1-1; 11 nucleotides line up with TRBD1. Trimming at V came to 0 bases and at J to 4 bases, leaving 8 bases not matched to a gene. Germline CDR1 SGHRS, CDR2 YFSETQ. The CDR3 contains 17 residues. The CDR3 loop reads CASSLDGQGAQGTEAFF. The CDR3 nucleotides are TGCGCCAGCAGCTTGGACGGACAGGGGGCGCAGGGCACTGAAGCTTTCTTT. Variable domain in full (rest from reference TRBV5-1 and TRBJ1-1): KAGVTQTPRYLIKTRGQQVTLSCSPISGHRSVSWYQQTPGQGLQFLFEYFSETQRNKGNFPGRFSGRQFSNSRSEMNVSTLELGDSALYLCASSLDGQGAQGTEAFFGQGTRLTVV.

V and J are TRBV5-4 and TRBJ2-1; D may be TRBD1 (6 bases). CDR1 and CDR2 from the germline V gene are SGHNT and YYREEE (reference sequence). The CDR3 sequence is 14 residues long. The germline V and J ends were trimmed by 4 bases and 3 bases, with 11 bases remaining between them. CDR3 amino acids: CASSPQGYYNEQFF. In nucleotides, the CDR3 is TGTGCCAGCAGCCCTCAGGGGTACTACAATGAGCAGTTCTTC.

The chain couples TRBV13 to TRBJ2-1, with D unresolved. Germline V gene sequence: CDR1 PRHDT, CDR2 FYEKMQ (reference sequence). This CDR3 is built from 15 residues. The germline V and J ends were trimmed by 1 base and 5 bases, with 12 bases remaining between them. CDR3 sequence: CASSLVLGGDNEQFF. DNA for the CDR3: TGTGCCAGCAGCTTAGTTCTTGGTGGGGACAATGAGCAGTTCTTC.

This chain uses TRBV7-2 with TRBJ2-5; 7 bases are a match to TRBD1. The CDR3 loop spans 14 amino acids. The ends lost 5 bases at V and 1 base at J; junction bases unmatched: 4. In germline, CDR1 is SGHTA, CDR2 FQGNSA. CDR3 residues: CASSQGGSQETQYF. CDR3 bases: TGTGCCAGCAGCCAAGGGGGCAGCCAAGAGACCCAGTACTTC.

The rearrangement joins TRBV7-2 to TRBJ1-1; D is possibly TRBD1 (5 bases). CDR3 size: 16 residues. Trimming cost V 5 bases and J 0 bases, with 16 bases left between them. The germline V gene has CDR1 SGHTA and CDR2 FQGNSA. The CDR3: CASSLYARGMNTEAFF. CDR3 DNA: TGTGCCAGCAGCCTATACGCTCGGGGGATGAACACTGAAGCTTTCTTT.

The count of this clone is one. The chain links TRBV9 to TRBJ2-3, with D possibly being TRBD1 (5 bases). Germline loops: CDR1 SGDLS, CDR2 YYNGEE. CDR3 length equals 14 residues. Trimming stripped 0 bases from V and 8 bases from J, with 13 bases between. The CDR3 protein is CASSVAIQGGTQYF. The CDR3 DNA sequence: TGTGCCAGCAGCGTAGCAATCCAGGGCGGTACGCAGTATTTT.

The chain combines TRBV30 with TRBJ1-1; 7 bases map to TRBD1. The CDR3 runs to 12 residues. Germline loops: CDR1 GTSNPN, CDR2 SVGIG (reference sequence). The J segment lost 10 bases and the V segment lost 4 bases, leaving 9 bases of the junction unmatched. This CDR3 reads CAWNEQGFGAFF. The CDR3 nucleotides are TGTGCCTGGAACGAACAGGGGTTCGGAGCTTTCTTT.